This T cell receptor (beta chain) was captured by sequencing in a study of shared clonotypes between healthy human individuals. About the research overall: CD4 naive and memory got three plates each, CD8 naive two, CD8 memory one.

The CDR3 is 13 residues long. V lost 4 bases and J lost 11, with 17 bases in between. Profiled with immunoSEQ multiplex PCR; TCRdb holds only in-frame clones, not every one. The table includes about 1.1 million clones, 60% to 85% detected once. V usage is TRBV23-1 and J usage is TRBJ1-1; maybe TRBD1 (6 bases). TRBV23-1 belongs to the ORF category, with a function that is uncertain. Sample: memory CD4+ T cells from PBMCs. The sample's subset: CD45RA-negative fraction. The TCR was taken from a young man in good health. Some clones in this sample may be carry-over from other donors' samples. The CDR3 spells CASSPTGGPRAFF. The DNA of the CDR3 is TGCGCCAGCAGTCCAACCGGGGGCCCCAGGGCTTTCTTT.